This entry lists 32 T cell receptor beta chains sequenced from one sample in a study of cytomegalovirus exposure and HLA in healthy donors. PCR involved 60 Vbeta and 13 Jbeta primers. Method: immunoSEQ multiplex PCR; TCRdb's copy keeps in-frame clones and lacks some. The sample consists of around 120,000 clones, about 70% of them appearing once. The sequenced sample consisted of PBMCs. Receptors were obtained from a man in his fifties or sixties in good health and CMV-seropositive.

This clone was observed a few times. The V and J genes are TRBV30 and TRBJ2-6, with a weak D call TRBD1 (5 bases). CDR3 length: 16 amino acids. V was pared by 2 bases and J by 1 base, with 12 bases between. CDR1 is GTSNPN and CDR2 is SVGIG in the germline V gene (reference sequence). CDR3 sequence (DNA): TGTGCCTGGAGTATCCCGACAGATTCTGGGGCCAACGTCCTGACTTTC. Translated, it gives CAWSIPTDSGANVLTF.

This clone showed up just once. The CDR3 DNA reads TGTGCCAGCAGCTTGGACACGGGGACAAATGAGCAGTTCTTC. Amino acid sequence: CASSLDTGTNEQFF. The chain links TRBV5-4 to TRBJ2-1, with a weak D call TRBD1 (6 bases). This CDR3 contains 14 residues. The germline V gene encodes CDR1 SGHNT and CDR2 YYREEE (reference sequence). V lost 0 bases and J lost 7, with 11 bases in between. Full variable domain (rest looked up from reference TRBV5-4 and TRBJ2-1): ETGVTQSPTHLIKTRGQQVTLRCSSQSGHNTVSWYQQALGQGPQFIFQYYREEENGRGNFPPRFSGLQFPNYSSELNVNALELDDSALYLCASSLDTGTNEQFFGPGTRLTVL.

The chain links TRBV7-8 to TRBJ1-2; D gene ambiguous. Looked up from germline, CDR1 is SGHVS and CDR2 is FQNEAQ. Trimming took 1 base from V and 13 from J, leaving 16 bases between them. CDR3 length: 13 amino acids. DNA for the CDR3: TGTGCCAGCAGCTTAGGAGAGAGAGGGAAGGCCACCTTC. Protein: CASSLGERGKATF.

This sequence joins TRBV15 and TRBJ1-4; TRBD1 aligns across 9 bases. The CDR3 contains 16 residues. The germline V gene encodes CDR1 LNHNV and CDR2 YYDKDF (reference sequence). J was trimmed by 3 bases and V by 1 base; bases with no gene match: 3. The CDR3 is CATSRVRDRANEKLFF. As DNA, the CDR3 is TGTGCCACCAGCAGAGTAAGGGACAGGGCTAATGAAAAACTGTTTTTT.

This chain links TRBV19 with TRBJ2-2; weak D call: TRBD1 (5 bases). This CDR3 region has 14 residues. Per the germline V gene, CDR1 is LNHDA and CDR2 is SQIVND (reference sequence). Trimming took 6 bases from V and 3 from J, leaving 11 bases between them. CDR3 DNA: TGTGCCAGTAGGTTAGACAGCTACACCGGGGAGCTGTTTTTT. Its translation: CASRLDSYTGELFF.

This sequence joins TRBV2 and TRBJ2-2; 12 bases map to TRBD2. This CDR3 has 15 residues. Germline CDR1 SNHLY, CDR2 FYNNEI. Losses at the gene ends were 6 bases for V and 7 bases for J; bases not matched to a gene: 6. The CDR3 spells CASRRLAGVGGELFF. Written as DNA, the CDR3 is TGTGCCAGCAGGAGACTAGCGGGAGTCGGCGGGGAGCTGTTTTTT.

The genes are TRBV27 and TRBJ2-3; 12 nucleotides match TRBD2. V lost 4 bases to trimming and J lost 5 bases; unmatched junction nucleotides: 7. From germline, CDR1 is MNHEY and CDR2 SMNVEV (reference sequence). This CDR3 contains 16 residues. The CDR3, as DNA: TGTGCCAGCAGTTCGACTAGCGGGAGAGGGGTAGATACGCAGTATTTT. Translated: CASSSTSGRGVDTQYF.

As to this clone: A junction end diverges from the germline sequence, so it may reflect a read error. The chain couples TRBV7-9 to TRBJ2-1, with D perhaps matching TRBD1 (6 bases). The V gene's germline CDR1 is SEHNR and CDR2 FQNEAQ (reference sequence). The CDR3 contains 16 residues. The CDR3 bases are TGTTCCAGCAGCCCCGCAGCAGGGGAGACTTACAATGAGCAGTTCTTC. It encodes CSSSPAAGETYNEQFF.

This clone was picked up a small number of times. The chain recombines TRBV5-1 with TRBJ1-1; 12 bases are shared with TRBD1. Germline loops: CDR1 SGHRS, CDR2 YFSETQ. The V and J ends lost 4 bases and 5 bases, in that order; junction bases with no gene match: 12. The CDR3 is 17 residues long. The CDR3 loop reads CASSRSGTGGASTEAFF. CDR3 DNA: TGCGCCAGCAGCCGGAGTGGGACAGGGGGCGCAAGTACTGAAGCTTTCTTT.

This clone was observed a handful of times. The chain joins TRBV9 to TRBJ2-3, with D possibly TRBD2 on 5 matching bases. Germline lookup yields CDR1 SGDLS and CDR2 YYNGEE. The CDR3 is 15 amino acids. The germline V and J ends were trimmed by 1 base and 6 bases, with 15 bases remaining between them. Here the CDR3 DNA reads TGTGCCAGCAGCGTAATGAGTCTAGCAGCCGATACGCAGTATTTT. Amino acids: CASSVMSLAADTQYF. The full variable domain, rest sourced from reference TRBV9 and TRBJ2-3, is DSGVTQTPKHLITATGQRVTLRCSPRSGDLSVYWYQQSLDQGLQFLIQYYNGEERAKGNILERFSAQQFPDLHSELNLSSLELGDSALYFCASSVMSLAADTQYFGPGTRLTVL.

The rearrangement uses TRBV19 and TRBJ1-1; 8 nucleotides align to TRBD1. CDR3 length: 14 residues. The junction had 10 bases not matched to a gene; V was cut back by 8 bases and J by 5 bases. Per the germline V gene, CDR1 is LNHDA and CDR2 is SQIVND (reference sequence). In nucleotides, the CDR3 is TGTGCCAGTGGAGGACAGGGCGGGTGGACTGAAGCTTTCTTT. Translated, it gives CASGGQGGWTEAFF.

The chain combines TRBV4-1 with TRBJ2-3; 8 positions agree with TRBD1. Germline V gene data show CDR1 as MGHRA and CDR2 as YSYEKL. Germline trimming cut 1 base from V and 2 bases from J; bases unmatched to any gene: 5. The CDR3 is made up of 16 amino acids. CDR3 DNA sequence: TGCGCCAGCAGCCAAGTGACAGGGGAATCCACAGATACGCAGTATTTT. Protein product: CASSQVTGESTDTQYF.

The CDR3 coding sequence is TGTGCCAGCAGTGTCAGGCGGGGGGACACCGGGGAGCTGTTTTTT. It codes for CASSVRRGDTGELFF. This rearrangement joins TRBV2 to TRBJ2-2; 8 nucleotides agree with TRBD2. CDR1 and CDR2 from the germline V gene are SNHLY and FYNNEI. V lost 4 bases and J lost 3; bases outside the gene matches: 4. The CDR3 totals 15 residues.

This chain links TRBV19 with TRBJ1-1; 8 bases agree with TRBD1. This CDR3 region has 14 residues. Germline values: CDR1 LNHDA, CDR2 SQIVND (reference sequence). V was pared by 4 bases and J by 0 bases, with 1 base of the junction left unmatched. The chain's CDR3 is CASSTDRVNTEAFF. CDR3 in DNA: TGTGCCAGTAGTACGGACAGGGTGAACACTGAAGCTTTCTTT.

The gene calls are TRBV27 and TRBJ1-3, with D perhaps matching TRBD1 (5 bases). V lost 6 bases and J lost 2, with 14 bases in between. The CDR3 is 15 residues long. Germline V gene lookup returns CDR1 MNHEY and CDR2 SMNVEV (reference sequence). CDR3 residues: CASRSGGTAGNTIYF. The CDR3 coding sequence is TGTGCCAGCAGGTCCGGGGGGACGGCTGGAAACACCATATATTTT.

CDR3 DNA sequence: TGTGCCAGCAGTTTACGGACAGGGCCAGATACGCAGTATTTT. It specifies CASSLRTGPDTQYF. The gene calls are TRBV28 and TRBJ2-3; 8 bases agree with TRBD1. This CDR3 spans 14 amino acids. After removal of 2 bases from V and 4 bases from J, the junction contained 2 bases not matched to a gene. Germline-derived CDR1 and CDR2 are MDHEN and SYDVKM.

The chain uses TRBV29-1 and TRBJ1-2; tentatively, D is TRBD1 (5 bases). The CDR3 sequence is 14 residues long. Germline V gene lookup returns CDR1 SQVTM and CDR2 ANQGSEA. The V end lost 7 bases, the J end lost 4 bases, and 19 bases lay between the germline ends. The DNA of the CDR3 is TGCAGCGCCTCGGGAGCAGGGCGAACCTATGGCTACACCTTC. Amino acids: CSASGAGRTYGYTF.

The chain is built from TRBV10-3 and TRBJ1-5, with TRBD1 matching 7 bases. Germline V gives CDR1 ENHRY, CDR2 SYGVKD. The V segment lost 6 bases and the J segment 4 bases; nucleotides outside the gene matches: 3. The CDR3 is made up of 13 amino acids. The CDR3: CAISLQGNQPQHF. In DNA, the CDR3 is TGTGCCATCAGCCTACAGGGGAATCAGCCCCAGCATTTT.

In this sample, this clone turned up once. V usage is TRBV5-1 and J usage is TRBJ2-7, with D perhaps TRBD2 (5 bases). Germline V lookup: CDR1 SGHRS, CDR2 YFSETQ. The ends were cut back, 4 bases at V and 3 bases at J, with 17 bases in the middle. This CDR3 is built from 15 residues. The chain's CDR3 is CASSGSVVAIYEQYF. CDR3 DNA sequence: TGCGCCAGCAGCGGGAGTGTAGTGGCCATCTACGAGCAGTACTTC.

The genes are TRBV27 and TRBJ2-1, with 9 positions matching TRBD2. V was pared by 5 bases and J by 15 bases, with 8 bases of the junction left unmatched. This CDR3 has 12 residues. CDR1 is MNHEY and CDR2 is SMNVEV in the germline V gene (reference sequence). CDR3 protein: CASSRAGTSWFF. The CDR3 DNA follows: TGTGCCAGCAGTCGAGCCGGGACTAGCTGGTTCTTC.

This sequence joins TRBV9 and TRBJ1-3; D ambiguous. Germline lookup yields CDR1 SGDLS and CDR2 YYNGEE. The CDR3 has 14 amino acids. V was clipped by 0 bases and J by 4 bases, with 8 bases between them. CDR3 in DNA: TGTGCCAGCAGCGTAGAAGGAGAAGGAAACACCATATATTTT. Protein: CASSVEGEGNTIYF.

J is TRBJ1-1 and V is TRBV2; TRBD1 might be the D (5 bases). V was trimmed by 3 bases and J by 6 bases, leaving 17 bases between them. Germline lookup yields CDR1 SNHLY and CDR2 FYNNEI. CDR3 length equals 15 residues. The CDR3 here is CASSEVDSVSAEAFF. CDR3 sequence (DNA): TGTGCCAGCAGTGAGGTCGACAGCGTCTCGGCTGAAGCTTTCTTT.

The chain links TRBV5-1 to TRBJ1-2; TRBD1 matches 8 bases. CDR1 and CDR2 from the germline V gene are SGHRS and YFSETQ. This CDR3 contains 16 residues. V was pared by 4 bases and J by 8 bases, with 16 bases of the junction left unmatched. CDR3 bases: TGCGCCAGCAGCCCCCTGGTAGGGCAGGGGGCGTCGGGCTACACCTTC. Its protein is CASSPLVGQGASGYTF.

The rearrangement joins TRBV7-9 to TRBJ2-1, with 8 bases lining up with TRBD1. Germline V gene lookup returns CDR1 SEHNR and CDR2 FQNEAQ (reference sequence). The junction had 7 bases not matched to a gene; V was cut back by 5 bases and J by 1 base. The length of the CDR3 is 16 residues. The CDR3 sequence is CASSPQGGGSYNEQFF. The CDR3 DNA reads TGTGCCAGCAGCCCACAGGGGGGCGGGTCCTACAATGAGCAGTTCTTC.

The rearrangement joins TRBV19 to TRBJ1-1, with D tentatively TRBD1 (5 bases). This CDR3 contains 13 residues. CDR1 and CDR2 from the germline V gene are LNHDA and SQIVND (reference sequence). V was cut by 7 bases and J by 5 bases, with 14 bases left in between. The CDR3 nucleotides read TGTGCCAGTACTCCTACAGGAGGGACTGAAGCTTTCTTT. Translation gives CASTPTGGTEAFF.

This chain uses TRBV19 with TRBJ1-5, with D possibly being TRBD1 (5 bases). Germline values: CDR1 LNHDA, CDR2 SQIVND (reference sequence). The CDR3 length is 18 residues. Trimming pared 3 bases from V and 6 bases from J, leaving 24 bases between. The CDR3 is CASSMGWAFERGIQPQHF. The CDR3 coding sequence is TGTGCCAGTAGTATGGGGTGGGCATTCGAAAGGGGCATTCAGCCCCAGCATTTT.

V gene TRBV5-1 combines with J gene TRBJ1-1; tentatively, D is TRBD1 (5 bases). Germline CDR1 and CDR2: SGHRS and YFSETQ. Trimming took 2 bases from V and 4 from J, leaving 12 bases between them. The CDR3 is made up of 14 amino acids. In DNA, the CDR3 is TGCGCCAGCAGCTTCGGAGGGGTGAGCACTGAAGCTTTCTTT. It translates to CASSFGGVSTEAFF.

The V call is TRBV5-1, the J call TRBJ2-3; D call uncertain. Germline CDR1 reads SGHRS; CDR2 reads YFSETQ. The CDR3 is 14 residues long. With 1 base removed from V and 2 bases from J, the gap between germline ends came to 8 bases. The CDR3, as DNA: TGCGCCAGCAGCTTGCCTTCTTACACAGATACGCAGTATTTT. It specifies CASSLPSYTDTQYF.

The V and J genes are TRBV7-6 and TRBJ2-3, with D perhaps matching TRBD2 (6 bases). This CDR3 contains 14 residues. V was clipped by 5 bases and J by 4 bases, with 13 bases between them. Germline CDR1 SGHVS, CDR2 FNYEAQ. The CDR3 nucleotides read TGTGCCAGCAGCCTTAGGCGGGGCGCAGATACGCAGTATTTT. Protein product: CASSLRRGADTQYF.

The V call is TRBV5-1, the J call TRBJ2-7, with 10 bases that match TRBD2. CDR1 and CDR2 (germline): SGHRS, YFSETQ. CDR3 length: 16 amino acids. J gave up 0 bases and V 1 base, and 4 bases lay outside the gene matches. CDR3 protein: CASSLSLAGASYEQYF. Written as DNA, the CDR3 is TGCGCCAGCAGCTTGTCCCTAGCGGGGGCCTCCTACGAGCAGTACTTC.

The gene calls are TRBV5-4 and TRBJ2-1; TRBD2 aligns across 9 bases. V lost 4 bases, J lost 8 bases, and 7 bases stayed unmatched. The CDR3 extends over 14 amino acids. The V gene's germline CDR1 is SGHNT and CDR2 YYREEE (reference sequence). The CDR3 region is CASSAGTSLHEQFF. DNA for the CDR3: TGTGCCAGCAGCGCCGGGACTAGCCTCCATGAGCAGTTCTTC.

This clone appeared once. This chain joins TRBV7-9 and TRBJ2-1, with TRBD1 matching 9 bases. V dropped 2 bases and J dropped 10; count of bases not matched to a gene: 6. The CDR3 is made up of 14 amino acids. Germline V gene lookup returns CDR1 SEHNR and CDR2 FQNEAQ (reference sequence). The CDR3 here is CASSLRDRDREQFF. The CDR3 DNA reads TGTGCCAGCAGCTTAAGGGACAGGGACCGCGAGCAGTTCTTC.